A single sample gave rise to the 9 T cell receptor beta chains below, sequenced in a study of a mutant IDH1 vaccine in newly diagnosed glioma. The time point here: week 11, during vaccination. The investigators gave 300 ug of mutant IDH1 20-mer peptide in each vaccine dose, together with topical imiquimod. Their antigens remain unidentified. The assay was immunoSEQ multiplex PCR, and TCRdb's table has in-frame clones only and misses some. The profile covers under 150,000 clones, with roughly 75% appearing a single time and under 7% taken by the ten largest. This specimen consisted of PBMCs, obtained from a glioma patient whose treatment included an IDH1 peptide vaccine. The origin of the receptors is a man aged 35 to 55 with glioma.

V usage is TRBV6-4 and J usage is TRBJ2-1, with 7 bases matching TRBD1. The germline CDR1 and CDR2 sequences are MRHNA and SNTAGT. The CDR3 covers 15 residues. The J segment lost 0 bases and the V segment lost 3 bases, leaving 2 bases of the junction unmatched. The CDR3 region is CASSERDSSYNEQFF. In DNA form, the CDR3 reads TGTGCCAGCAGTGAAAGGGACAGCTCCTACAATGAGCAGTTCTTC.

The chain couples TRBV10-3 to TRBJ2-5; D might be TRBD2 (6 bases). The CDR3 sequence is 12 residues long. Per the germline V gene, CDR1 is ENHRY and CDR2 is SYGVKD. The V end lost 9 bases, the J end lost 2 bases, and 10 bases lay between the germline ends. CDR3 sequence: CAIGTVQETQYF. In DNA, the CDR3 is TGTGCCATTGGGACTGTTCAAGAGACCCAGTACTTC.

The chain has TRBV4-1 and TRBJ1-5; no clear D. Germline assignment: CDR1 MGHRA and CDR2 YSYEKL. The ends were cut back, 1 base at V and 6 bases at J, with 13 bases in the middle. The length of the CDR3 is 15 residues. CDR3 amino acids: CASSQGPGERQPQHF. The CDR3 DNA follows: TGCGCCAGCAGCCAAGGCCCAGGAGAACGTCAGCCCCAGCATTTT.

In nucleotides, the CDR3 is TGTGCCAGCAGCTTTTATAGCGGGGGTGGCGCAGATACGCAGTATTTT. Translated: CASSFYSGGGADTQYF. V and J are TRBV9 and TRBJ2-3; TRBD2 agrees at 9 bases. Per the germline V gene, CDR1 is SGDLS and CDR2 is YYNGEE. This CDR3 has 16 residues. V lost 4 bases to trimming and J lost 4 bases; unmatched junction nucleotides: 10.

The chain recombines TRBV2 with TRBJ1-2; 7 bases match TRBD1. The V and J ends lost 3 bases and 4 bases, in that order; junction bases with no gene match: 8. Germline V lookup: CDR1 SNHLY, CDR2 FYNNEI. CDR3 length equals 15 residues. Here the CDR3 reads CASSEEEGARYGYTF. The CDR3 nucleotides read TGTGCCAGCAGTGAGGAAGAGGGGGCCCGCTATGGCTACACCTTC.

This clone was seen a few times. The V and J genes are TRBV5-6 and TRBJ2-2, with D hard to call. The V end was cut by 3 bases, the J end by 0 bases, with 0 bases between. Germline CDR1 reads SGHDT; CDR2 reads YYEEEE. The length of the CDR3 is 12 residues. The chain's CDR3 is CASSSNTGELFF. The CDR3 DNA reads as TGTGCCAGCAGCTCGAACACCGGGGAGCTGTTTTTT. The full variable domain, its missing parts supplied by reference TRBV5-6 and TRBJ2-2, is DAGVTQSPTHLIKTRGQQVTLRCSPKSGHDTVSWYQQALGQGPQFIFQYYEEEERQRGNFPDRFSGHQFPNYSSELNVNALLLGDSALYLCASSSNTGELFFGEGSRLTVL.

This clone was seen more than once but under ten times. The chain couples TRBV5-1 to TRBJ1-2, with a tentative D call TRBD1 (6 bases). The germline V and J ends were trimmed by 0 bases and 6 bases, with 18 bases remaining between them. CDR1 and CDR2 from the germline V gene are SGHRS and YFSETQ. This CDR3 has 16 residues. This CDR3 is CASSLDARGKVDGYTF. CDR3 nucleotide sequence: TGCGCCAGCAGCTTGGACGCCAGGGGAAAGGTCGATGGCTACACCTTC. The full variable domain, in which reference TRBV5-1 and TRBJ1-2 provide the parts outside the CDR3, is KAGVTQTPRYLIKTRGQQVTLSCSPISGHRSVSWYQQTPGQGLQFLFEYFSETQRNKGNFPGRFSGRQFSNSRSEMNVSTLELGDSALYLCASSLDARGKVDGYTFGSGTRLTVV.

This clone was seen more than once but under ten times. The chain has TRBV2 and TRBJ2-2; no clear D. Between the trimmed V and J ends, which lost 3 bases and 4 bases, there was a span of 6 bases. The CDR3 extends over 13 amino acids. Germline CDR1 SNHLY, CDR2 FYNNEI. The CDR3 region has the DNA TGTGCCAGCAGTGAGGTTTCCACCGGGGAGCTGTTTTTT. This codes for CASSEVSTGELFF.

In this sample, this clone turned up a few times. The chain uses TRBV7-8 and TRBJ1-2; D unclear. The ends were cut back, 1 base at V and 3 bases at J, with 3 bases in the middle. The CDR3 loop spans 12 amino acids. Germline-derived CDR1 and CDR2 are SGHVS and FQNEAQ. The CDR3 coding sequence is TGTGCCAGCAGCTTAGATTACTATGGCTACACCTTC. This gives the protein CASSLDYYGYTF.